This T cell receptor (beta chain) emerged from a study of cytomegalovirus exposure and HLA in healthy donors. 60 Vbeta and 13 Jbeta primers were used in PCR. Assay used: immunoSEQ multiplex PCR; TCRdb lists only in-frame clones, some missing. The table shows 100,000 to 150,000 clones, with about 82% occurring only once. The CDR3 contains 12 residues. From germline, CDR1 is LNHNV and CDR2 YYDKDF (reference sequence). Trimming took 3 bases from V and 6 from J, leaving 5 bases between them. Material: PBMCs. V gene TRBV15 combines with J gene TRBJ2-2; D not certain. This clonotype originated in a man aged 45-65 years in good health and CMV-seronegative. CDR3 residues: CATSSYPGELFF. The CDR3 bases are TGTGCCACCAGCAGCTACCCCGGGGAGCTGTTTTTT.